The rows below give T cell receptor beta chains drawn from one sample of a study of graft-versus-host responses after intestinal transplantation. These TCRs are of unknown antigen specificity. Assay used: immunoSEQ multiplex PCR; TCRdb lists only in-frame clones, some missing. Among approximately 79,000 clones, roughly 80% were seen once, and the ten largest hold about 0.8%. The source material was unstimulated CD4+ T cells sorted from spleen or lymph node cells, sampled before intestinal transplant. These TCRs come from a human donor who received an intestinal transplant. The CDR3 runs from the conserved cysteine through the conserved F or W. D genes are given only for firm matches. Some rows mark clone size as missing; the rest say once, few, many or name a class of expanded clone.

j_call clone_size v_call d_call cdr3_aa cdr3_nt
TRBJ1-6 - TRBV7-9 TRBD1 CASSLGQGARDSPLHF TGTGCCAGCAGCTTAGGACAGGGGGCGCGGGATTCACCCCTCCACTTT
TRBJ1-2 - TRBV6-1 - CASSEARPDGYTF TGTGCCAGCAGTGAAGCCAGGCCCGACGGCTACACCTTC
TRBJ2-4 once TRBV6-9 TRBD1 CASSYGQGALAKNIQYF TGTGCCAGCAGTTATGGACAGGGGGCGCTAGCCAAAAACATTCAGTACTTC
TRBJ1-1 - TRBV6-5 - CASTRQMNTEAFF TGTGCCAGCACTCGACAGATGAACACTGAAGCTTTCTTT
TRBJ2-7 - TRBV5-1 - CASSRRGTDDEQYF TGCGCCAGCAGCCGGCGCGGGACAGACGACGAGCAGTACTTC
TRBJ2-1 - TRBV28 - CASKGPSTGEQFF TGTGCCAGCAAGGGTCCTAGCACGGGTGAGCAGTTCTTC
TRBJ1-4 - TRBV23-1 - CASSQSTVSAGYKLFF TGCGCCAGCAGTCAGTCGACAGTGTCGGCCGGCTATAAACTGTTTTTT
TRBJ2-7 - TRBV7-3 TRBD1 CASIINPGTGIYEQYF TGTGCCAGCATCATAAACCCCGGGACAGGAATATACGAGCAGTACTTC
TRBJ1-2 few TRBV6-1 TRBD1 CASSAQGTGLYGYTF TGTGCCAGCAGTGCCCAGGGGACAGGGCTCTATGGCTACACCTTC
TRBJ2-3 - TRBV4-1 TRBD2 CASSQRASGATDTQYF TGCGCCAGCAGCCAGAGGGCTAGCGGGGCCACAGATACGCAGTATTTT
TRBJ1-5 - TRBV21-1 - CASSKVGRNPQGARGQPQHF TGTGCCAGCAGCAAAGTGGGCCGTAATCCTCAGGGGGCAAGGGGACAGCCCCAGCATTTT
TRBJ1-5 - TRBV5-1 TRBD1 CASSLEGQGSQPQHF TGCGCCAGCAGCTTGGAAGGACAGGGGAGCCAGCCCCAGCATTTT
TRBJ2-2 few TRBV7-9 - CATRNTGELFF TGTGCGACTCGAAACACCGGGGAGCTGTTTTTT
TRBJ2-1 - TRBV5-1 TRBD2 CASQTSGPTYNEQFF TGCGCCAGCCAGACTAGCGGGCCCACCTACAATGAGCAGTTCTTC
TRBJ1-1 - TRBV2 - CASSEEKTSEAFF TGTGCCAGCAGTGAAGAGAAGACAAGTGAAGCTTTCTTT
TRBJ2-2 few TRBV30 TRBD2 CAWSGVVRGGTGELFF TGTGCCTGGAGCGGGGTAGTGCGGGGGGGCACCGGGGAGCTGTTTTTT
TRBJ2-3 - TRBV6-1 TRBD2 CASRYGGTDTQYF TGTGCCAGCAGATACGGGGGGACAGATACGCAGTATTTT
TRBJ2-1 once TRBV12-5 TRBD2 CASGLGPKEAGGPGWNEQFF TGTGCTAGTGGTCTTGGCCCGAAAGAAGCGGGAGGGCCCGGTTGGAATGAGCAGTTCTTC
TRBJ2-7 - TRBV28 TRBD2 CATLAGVSYEQYF TGTGCCACACTAGCGGGAGTGTCCTACGAGCAGTACTTC
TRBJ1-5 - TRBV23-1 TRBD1 CASSPGQTPTSFGTGAYVYQPQHF TGCGCCAGCAGTCCAGGCCAGACACCTACCTCCTTCGGGACAGGGGCATACGTTTATCAGCCCCAGCATTTT
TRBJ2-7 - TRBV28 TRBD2 CASRRGSVGEQYF TGTGCCAGCAGGCGGGGGAGTGTGGGAGAGCAGTACTTC
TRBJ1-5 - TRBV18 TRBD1 CASSSSQGASNQPQHF TGTGCCAGCTCATCCTCTCAGGGGGCGAGCAATCAGCCCCAGCATTTT
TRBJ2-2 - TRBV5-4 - CASSLVAAGELFF TGTGCCAGCAGCTTGGTGGCAGCCGGGGAGCTGTTTTTT
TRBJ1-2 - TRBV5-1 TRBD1 CASSFGTGGNYGYTF TGCGCCAGCAGCTTCGGGACAGGGGGTAACTATGGCTACACCTTC
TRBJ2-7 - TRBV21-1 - CASSGGSSYEQYF TGTGCCAGCAGCGGCGGCAGCTCCTACGAGCAGTACTTC
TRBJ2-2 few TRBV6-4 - CASSDPTKTNTGELFF TGTGCCAGCAGTGACCCGACAAAAACGAACACCGGGGAGCTGTTTTTT
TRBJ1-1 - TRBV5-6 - CASSYGISRSTEAFF TGTGCCAGCAGCTACGGGATTTCACGGAGCACTGAAGCTTTCTTT
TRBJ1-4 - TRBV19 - CASSIVRGRSEKLFF TGTGCCAGTAGTATAGTCCGGGGGAGATCCGAAAAACTGTTTTTT
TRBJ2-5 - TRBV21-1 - CASSKKSGYQETQYF TGTGCCAGCAGCAAAAAGTCGGGGTACCAAGAGACCCAGTACTTC
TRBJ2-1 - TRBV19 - CASSMWLGAGTYNEQFF TGTGCCAGTAGTATGTGGTTGGGAGCGGGTACCTACAATGAGCAGTTCTTC